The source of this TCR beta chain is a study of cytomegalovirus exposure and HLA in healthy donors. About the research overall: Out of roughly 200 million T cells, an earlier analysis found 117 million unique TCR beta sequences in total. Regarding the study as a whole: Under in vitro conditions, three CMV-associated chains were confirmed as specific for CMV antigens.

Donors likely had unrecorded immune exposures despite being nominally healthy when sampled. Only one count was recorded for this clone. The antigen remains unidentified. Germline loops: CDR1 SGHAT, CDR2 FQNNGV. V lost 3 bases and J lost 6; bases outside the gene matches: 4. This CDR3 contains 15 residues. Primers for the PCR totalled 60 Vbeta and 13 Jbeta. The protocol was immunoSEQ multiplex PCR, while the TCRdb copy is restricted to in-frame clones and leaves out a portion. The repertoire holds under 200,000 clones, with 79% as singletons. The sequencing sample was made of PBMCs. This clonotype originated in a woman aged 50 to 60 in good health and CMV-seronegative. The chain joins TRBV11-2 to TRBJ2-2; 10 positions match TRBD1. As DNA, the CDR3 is TGTGCCAGCAGCTTGGGACAGGGGTCGTCCGGGGAGCTGTTTTTT. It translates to CASSLGQGSSGELFF. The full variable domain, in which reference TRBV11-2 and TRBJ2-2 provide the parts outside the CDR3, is EAGVAQSPRYKIIEKRQSVAFWCNPISGHATLYWYQQILGQGPKLLIQFQNNGVVDDSQLPKDRFSAERLKGVDSTLKIQPAKLEDSAVYLCASSLGQGSSGELFFGEGSRLTVL.